This T cell receptor (beta chain) came from a study of blood T cell repertoires in COVID-19. In the source study's methods: Estimated nucleated cell counts came from reference gene primer amplification. Profiled with immunoSEQ multiplex PCR; TCRdb holds only in-frame clones, not every one. The DNA gave D and trimming, while V, J and clone size come from that table. The table shows 180,000 or so clones, with around 80% occurring only once. This clone showed up just once. The V gene's germline CDR1 is KGHSH and CDR2 LQKENI. The CDR3 extends over 18 amino acids. Trimming cost V 3 bases and J 6 bases; bases outside gene matches: 11.

The origin of this receptor is an elderly woman with active or convalescent COVID-19. This rearrangement joins TRBV18 to TRBJ2-7; 16 bases are a match to TRBD2. Specimen: peripheral blood. In DNA form, the CDR3 reads TGTGCCAGCTCACCCCTGGGACTAGCGGGGGGGCTAAGTGGCGAGCAGTACTTC. Its protein product is CASSPLGLAGGLSGEQYF. Combining the CDR3 with reference TRBV18 and TRBJ2-7 gives the whole variable domain NAGVMQNPRHLVRRRGQEARLRCSPMKGHSHVYWYRQLPEEGLKFMVYLQKENIIDESGMPKERFSAEFPKEGPSILRIQQVVRGDSAAYFCASSPLGLAGGLSGEQYFGPGTRLTVT.